This T cell receptor (beta chain) was obtained from a study of cytomegalovirus exposure and HLA in healthy donors. Study in general: Among the 398 donors who were genotyped, 70% to 90% fell in the genetic ancestry cluster that is associated with self-reported Caucasian donors.

The CDR3 is 18 amino acids. Germline loops: CDR1 SNHLY, CDR2 FYNNEI. The ends lost 8 bases at V and 2 bases at J; junction bases unmatched: 15. A multiplex PCR was run with 60 Vbeta primers and 13 Jbeta primers. This table comes from immunoSEQ multiplex PCR, and its TCRdb copy is limited to in-frame clones, with some not included. Of about 140,000 clones detected, 82% appear once; the ten largest clones hold 3.2%. The TCR was taken from a man between 18 and 29 years old in good health and CMV-seropositive. The sequenced sample was PBMCs. The gene calls are TRBV2 and TRBJ2-7; 13 bases agree with TRBD2. DNA for the CDR3: TGTGCCAGCCTTCAGGGGACTAGCGGGACGAGTTCTACCTACGAGCAGTACTTC. This sequence encodes CASLQGTSGTSSTYEQYF.